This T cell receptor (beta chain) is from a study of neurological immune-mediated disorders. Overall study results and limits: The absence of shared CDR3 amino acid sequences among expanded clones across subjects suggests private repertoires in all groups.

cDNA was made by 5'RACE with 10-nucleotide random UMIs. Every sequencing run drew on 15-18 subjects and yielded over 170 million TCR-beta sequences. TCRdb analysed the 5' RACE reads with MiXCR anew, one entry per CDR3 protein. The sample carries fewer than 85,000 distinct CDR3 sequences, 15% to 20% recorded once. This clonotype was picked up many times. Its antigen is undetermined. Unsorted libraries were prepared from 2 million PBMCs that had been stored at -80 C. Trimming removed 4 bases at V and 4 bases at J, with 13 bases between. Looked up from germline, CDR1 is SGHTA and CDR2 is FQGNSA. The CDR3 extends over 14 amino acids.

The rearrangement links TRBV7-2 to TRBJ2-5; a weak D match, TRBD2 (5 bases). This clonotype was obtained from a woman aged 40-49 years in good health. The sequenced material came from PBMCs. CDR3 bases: TGTGCCAGCAGCTCGAGCGGCACGAGAGAGACCCAGTACTTC. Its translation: CASSSSGTRETQYF.